This T cell receptor (beta chain) was sequenced in a study of technical replicates of blood from several donors. With 5 bases clipped from V and 0 bases from J, the junction kept 3 bases outside the gene matches. Germline-derived CDR1 and CDR2 are LNHDA and SQIVND (reference sequence). The CDR3 consists of 14 residues. Measured with immunoSEQ multiplex PCR; TCRdb has only the in-frame clones, and not every one. The sample has around 56,000 clones, over 90% seen once. Sequencing was done on a sample of PBMCs. V and J are TRBV19 and TRBJ2-7, with TRBD1 matching 8 bases. The TCR sequence derives from a human donor in good health. Some clones in this sample may be carry-over from other donors' samples. As DNA, the CDR3 is TGTGCCAGTAGTTCGGACAGGGTCTCCTACGAGCAGTACTTC. This codes for CASSSDRVSYEQYF.